Listed below are T cell receptor beta chains from one sample, sequenced in a study of PD-1 blockade in classical Hodgkin lymphoma. Generated by immunoSEQ multiplex PCR, the TCRdb table keeps only in-frame clones and is missing some. The sample gives around 30,000 clones, roughly nine tenths of which show up once; roughly 3.8% is in the top ten. The material sequenced was peripheral blood mononuclear cells (PBMCs). These receptors all come from a human donor with classical Hodgkin lymphoma. The CDR3 runs from the conserved cysteine through the conserved F or W. D genes are given only for firm matches. Clone size is not always given. Where it is, it says once, few, many or a class for expanded clones.

v_gene: TRBV5-8
j_gene: TRBJ2-3
d_gene: .
abundance: .
CDR3aa: CASGSGAADTQYF
CDR3nt: TGTGCCAGCGGCTCTGGGGCCGCAGATACGCAGTATTTT

v_gene: TRBV19
j_gene: TRBJ1-1
d_gene: TRBD1
abundance: .
CDR3aa: CASSGQGAGTEAFF
CDR3nt: TGTGCCAGTAGTGGACAGGGGGCTGGCACTGAAGCTTTCTTT

v_gene: TRBV6-4
j_gene: TRBJ1-1
d_gene: .
abundance: .
CDR3aa: CASSAERNTEAFF
CDR3nt: TGTGCCAGCAGTGCTGAGAGGAACACTGAAGCTTTCTTT

v_gene: TRBV9
j_gene: TRBJ1-2
d_gene: TRBD1
abundance: .
CDR3aa: CASSPIQGQAGYTF
CDR3nt: TGTGCCAGCAGCCCGATACAGGGACAGGCTGGCTACACCTTC

v_gene: TRBV9
j_gene: TRBJ1-3
d_gene: .
abundance: .
CDR3aa: CASSVAAVEGNTIYF
CDR3nt: TGTGCCAGCAGCGTAGCGGCAGTAGAGGGAAACACCATATATTTT

v_gene: TRBV12-5
j_gene: TRBJ2-1
d_gene: TRBD2
abundance: once
CDR3aa: CASGIAGVGNEQFF
CDR3nt: TGTGCTAGTGGGATAGCGGGAGTGGGCAATGAGCAGTTCTTC

v_gene: TRBV5-6
j_gene: TRBJ2-2
d_gene: .
abundance: .
CDR3aa: CASRQRGDGGELFF
CDR3nt: TGTGCCAGCAGACAAAGAGGGGACGGCGGGGAGCTGTTTTTT

v_gene: TRBV4-1
j_gene: TRBJ2-1
d_gene: TRBD1
abundance: .
CDR3aa: CASSQADAGTGRHNEQFF
CDR3nt: TGCGCCAGCAGCCAAGCGGACGCCGGGACAGGGAGGCACAATGAGCAGTTCTTC

v_gene: TRBV19
j_gene: TRBJ1-1
d_gene: TRBD1
abundance: .
CDR3aa: CASSPRQGRAFF
CDR3nt: TGTGCCAGTAGTCCCCGACAGGGACGGGCTTTCTTT

v_gene: TRBV29-1
j_gene: TRBJ2-2
d_gene: .
abundance: .
CDR3aa: CSAMDSSAGELFF
CDR3nt: TGCAGCGCTATGGACTCGAGTGCCGGGGAGCTGTTTTTT

v_gene: TRBV18
j_gene: TRBJ1-5
d_gene: .
abundance: .
CDR3aa: CASSPGQANQPQHF
CDR3nt: TGTGCCAGCTCACCAGGTCAGGCCAATCAGCCCCAGCATTTT

v_gene: TRBV5-1
j_gene: TRBJ2-7
d_gene: TRBD2
abundance: .
CDR3aa: CASSLGTSVPRVEQYF
CDR3nt: TGCGCCAGCAGCTTGGGGACTAGCGTCCCCAGGGTCGAGCAGTACTTC

v_gene: TRBV19
j_gene: TRBJ2-1
d_gene: .
abundance: .
CDR3aa: CASSRVAGFFYNEQFF
CDR3nt: TGTGCCAGCTCGAGGGTGGCGGGATTTTTTTACAATGAGCAGTTCTTC

v_gene: TRBV5-1
j_gene: TRBJ2-7
d_gene: .
abundance: .
CDR3aa: CASSLAPPTYEQYF
CDR3nt: TGCGCCAGCAGCTTGGCCCCACCAACCTACGAGCAGTACTTC

v_gene: TRBV18
j_gene: TRBJ2-3
d_gene: .
abundance: .
CDR3aa: CASSPPSTDTQYF
CDR3nt: TGTGCCAGCTCACCCCCCAGCACAGATACGCAGTATTTT

v_gene: TRBV7-8
j_gene: TRBJ2-3
d_gene: .
abundance: .
CDR3aa: CASSSTDRFTDTQYF
CDR3nt: TGTGCCAGCAGCTCCACTGATAGATTCACAGATACGCAGTATTTT

v_gene: TRBV5-1
j_gene: TRBJ2-7
d_gene: TRBD2
abundance: .
CDR3aa: CASSPGLAGEQYF
CDR3nt: TGCGCCAGCAGCCCCGGACTAGCGGGGGAGCAGTACTTC

v_gene: TRBV10-1
j_gene: TRBJ2-5
d_gene: .
abundance: .
CDR3aa: CASNIANRVRETQYF
CDR3nt: TGCGCCAGCAACATAGCGAACCGAGTGAGAGAGACCCAGTACTTC

v_gene: TRBV6-6
j_gene: TRBJ2-7
d_gene: TRBD1
abundance: once
CDR3aa: CASSYAQGSLYEQYF
CDR3nt: TGTGCCAGCAGTTACGCACAGGGGTCGCTCTACGAGCAGTACTTC

v_gene: TRBV11-3
j_gene: TRBJ2-1
d_gene: .
abundance: .
CDR3aa: CASSLGDGGYNEQFF
CDR3nt: TGTGCCAGCAGCTTAGGGGACGGAGGTTACAATGAGCAGTTCTTC

v_gene: TRBV19
j_gene: TRBJ1-1
d_gene: .
abundance: .
CDR3aa: CASSIGARGVGDEAFF
CDR3nt: TGTGCCAGTAGTATAGGGGCCAGGGGAGTAGGAGATGAAGCTTTCTTT

v_gene: TRBV19
j_gene: TRBJ1-2
d_gene: TRBD1
abundance: .
CDR3aa: CASSMDRGNYGYTF
CDR3nt: TGTGCCAGTAGTATGGACAGGGGCAACTATGGCTACACCTTC

v_gene: TRBV6-5
j_gene: TRBJ1-2
d_gene: TRBD1
abundance: few
CDR3aa: CASSLQGARGYTF
CDR3nt: TGTGCCAGCAGTCTACAGGGGGCACGGGGCTACACCTTC

v_gene: TRBV28
j_gene: TRBJ2-7
d_gene: .
abundance: once
CDR3aa: CASSLPDRPNEQYF
CDR3nt: TGTGCCAGCAGTTTGCCCGACAGGCCCAACGAGCAGTACTTC

v_gene: TRBV5-1
j_gene: TRBJ2-2
d_gene: TRBD2
abundance: .
CDR3aa: CASRSRLAGGVGELFF
CDR3nt: TGCGCCAGCAGAAGCAGACTAGCGGGAGGGGTCGGGGAGCTGTTTTTT

v_gene: TRBV28
j_gene: TRBJ2-7
d_gene: .
abundance: .
CDR3aa: CASSLPGAASYEQYF
CDR3nt: TGTGCCAGCAGTCTCCCCGGGGCCGCCTCCTACGAGCAGTACTTC

v_gene: TRBV28
j_gene: TRBJ1-2
d_gene: TRBD1
abundance: .
CDR3aa: CASSLTGTGSNYGYTF
CDR3nt: TGTGCCAGCAGCCTCACCGGGACAGGGTCCAACTATGGCTACACCTTC